This T cell receptor beta chain was documented in a study of blood T cell repertoires in COVID-19. About the study: The origin of the acute and convalescent COVID-19 samples was the United States, Italy and Spain. PBMCs, B-cell-depleted T cells, or T cells were the source of the cDNA or gDNA that made up the material.

Sequencing was performed with immunoSEQ multiplex PCR; in TCRdb, only in-frame clones are kept and a portion is missing. The data contain approximately 110,000 clones, about 88% of them singletons. A few counts support this clone. This CDR3 is built from 14 residues. The V end lost 4 bases, the J end lost 7 bases, and 14 bases lay between the germline ends. Germline CDR1 and CDR2: LGHDT and YNNKEL (reference sequence). The sequenced material came from peripheral blood. This TCR came from a woman aged 70-85 years who had recovered from COVID-19. The V gene is TRBV3-1 (or the pseudogene TRBV3-2), the J gene TRBJ1-5; D call uncertain. CDR3 residues: CASSLRYSGQPQHF. The DNA for the CDR3 is TGTGCCAGCAGCCTGCGGTACAGCGGACAGCCCCAGCATTTT.